A single T cell receptor beta chain is shown here with its context. Its antigen is not known. The sample belongs to a study of cytomegalovirus exposure and HLA in healthy donors. Study-level information: Around 79 million unique TCRs, all from HLA-typed donors, were included in an early release of the data.

CDR1 and CDR2 (germline): MNHNS, SASEGT. The CDR3 has 15 amino acids. The junction had 6 bases not matched to a gene; V was cut back by 7 bases and J by 2 bases. The study, taken as a whole, reports: Sequence variants that were highly shared formed a cluster that was likely a sequencing artifact. TCR beta sequences reportedly predicted most subjects' HLA-A and HLA-B alleles accurately. The study designated 150 or so TCR beta chains cytomegalovirus-associated.

In the PCR, 60 Vbeta and 13 Jbeta primers were used. Libraries were prepared by immunoSEQ multiplex PCR; TCRdb keeps only in-frame clonotypes and omits some of them. The sample contains about 190,000 clones, around three quarters of which appear only once. What was sequenced was PBMCs. This TCR came from a woman younger than 30 in good health and CMV-seronegative. The chain combines TRBV6-1 with TRBJ1-5; 9 bases line up with TRBD1. The CDR3 region has the DNA TGTGCCAGCAACTCCGGGGACAGGGGCAATCAGCCCCAGCATTTT. It encodes CASNSGDRGNQPQHF.